This record concerns one TCR beta chain sequence. Germline values: CDR1 DFQATT, CDR2 SNEGSKA (reference sequence). The CDR3 contains 15 residues. The V end was cut by 3 bases, the J end by 6 bases, with 17 bases between. Authors' analysis steps: Amplification with reference gene primers provided the estimates of nucleated cell counts. Profiling relied on immunoSEQ multiplex PCR, and the TCRdb table lists in-frame clones only, not all of them. The V and J calls and clone size come from that table; D and trimming were worked out from the DNA. Among 190,000 or so clones listed, about three quarters were seen once. The source of the sample is a study of blood T cell repertoires in COVID-19. Turning to the study itself: Whether acute or convalescent, the COVID-19 samples came from the United States, Italy and Spain. Sample material is recorded as cDNA or gDNA derived from T cells, B-cell-depleted T cells, or PBMCs.

Material: peripheral blood. The chain has TRBV20-1 and TRBJ1-4; no clear D. This TCR was recovered from a woman aged 80 or over with active or convalescent COVID-19. The CDR3 region is CSASSTSGNDEKLFF. As DNA, the CDR3 is TGCAGTGCTAGTAGTACCTCGGGAAATGATGAAAAACTGTTTTTT.